This T cell receptor (beta chain) emerged from a study of regulatory T cells in long-lasting Graves disease (dated by TCRdb to about 2021). In terms of the full investigation: Persistent Graves' disease was defined as antithyroid drug treatment for over 5 years with persistently positive TSH receptor autoantibodies. Patients with persistent Graves' disease were compared with patients with newly diagnosed Graves' disease using TCR sequencing and RNA sequencing of peripheral blood. The study took place in China and was registered as a clinical trial. A total of some 35 samples underwent TCR sequencing, from some 13 patients with persistent Graves' disease and 20 or so patients with newly diagnosed Graves' disease. Antithyroid drugs had been taken for roughly 10 years on average by persistent Graves' disease patients in the clinical cohort.

Study-level results and caveats: Only the TCR beta chain was sequenced and analyzed. The small sample size was acknowledged by the authors as a limitation that may reduce accuracy. Patients with persistent disease shared more public clonotypes (around 3,000) than newly diagnosed patients did (more than 900). Lower TCR Shannon entropy and fewer highly expanded clones were observed in persistent Graves' disease patients than in newly diagnosed patients, which suggested clonal expansion. Because the primary lesion, thyroid tissue, could not be accessed, the study looked at peripheral blood alone. Persistent disease showed preferential use of TRBV28, TRBJ1-2 and TRBJ2-5, whereas newly diagnosed disease favored TRBV20-1 and TRBJ2-1.

The CDR3 has 15 amino acids, counting the end cysteine and phenylalanine. Just the 45-base CDR3 DNA is kept, in frame starting at base 1. According to the germline V gene (reference sequence), CDR1 reads DFQATT and CDR2 reads SNEGSKA. At the junction V is shortened by 6 bases and J by 11 bases; bases outside the gene matches: 20. This clonotype came up a few times. Its antigen is still unknown. Per-base quality was not reported, and no clone a single base away is much larger than it. The library was produced with multiplex PCR. The data were produced on an Illumina HiSeq 4000. iRepertoire HTBI primers and Arm-PCR amplification of CDR3 regions were used to construct TCR beta libraries. PCR products were gel purified before sequencing. In the original analysis: A total of 62 TRBV and approximately 13 TRBJ segments were identified across samples and were used for gene usage analysis of CDR3 amino acid clonotypes. Filtered high-quality paired reads were merged into contigs using COPE and FqMerger. Contigs were aligned with BLAST to IMGT TRBV, TRBD and TRBJ reference genes, and CDR3 was defined per IMGT. Any clonotype with a frequency above 0.1% was classified as a highly expanded clone. Repertoire diversity was measured by Shannon entropy, and V-J evenness by the Gini coefficient. Public clonotypes were defined as clonotypes shared by more than one individual. TCRdb reran the public reads through fastp at Q25 and MiXCR, keeping productive beta chains. When rows share a CDR3 protein, they turn into one entry using the most common DNA and genes. The V and J calls here are based on TCRdb, not the publication. The sample has over 650,000 distinct CDR3 sequences on record, approximately 31% of them singletons. The ten largest clones represent 35% to 55% of the sample.

According to the study, the label for this sample's time point signals: persistent/refractory GD, antithyroid drugs over 5 years with positive TRAb. RNA was extracted from PBMCs in TRIzol for both TCR sequencing and RNA sequencing. The diagnosis of Graves' disease followed American Thyroid Association guidelines. The patients came from an endocrinology department in Xi'an, China. Each patient gave 7.5 to 10 milliliters of peripheral blood, collected in an EDTA anticoagulant tube. Ficoll Paque Plus density gradient separation was used to isolate PBMCs, and no additional T cell sorting was done. RNA quality was checked with an Agilent 2100 Bioanalyzer and agarose gel, and concentration with a NanoDrop 2000.

Here the sequenced sample was peripheral blood mononuclear cells (PBMCs), taken when the disease was refractory, from a patient treated with antithyroid drugs. The sequence was collected from a female donor with Graves disease. The receptor chain draws on TRBV20-1 and TRBJ2-7; 9 bases in between match TRBD2. The nucleotide sequence is given as TGCAGTGCGTCTCCTGATGGGCGGGAGGGCCGTAGAAAGTACTTC. This sequence encodes CSASPDGREGRRKYF.